The present TCR beta chain was sequenced within a study of blood T cell repertoires in COVID-19. Overall study context: The United States, Italy and Spain provided the acute and convalescent COVID-19 samples.

Original data processing: Amplification of reference gene primers was used by the study to estimate nucleated cell counts. The method was immunoSEQ multiplex PCR; TCRdb's version includes in-frame clones alone and lacks a portion of them. The V and J calls and clone size were taken over from that table, and D and trimming were inferred from the DNA. The data contain about 150,000 clones, 76% of them singletons. The sequencing input was peripheral blood. The clonotype was recovered from a man in his 60s with acute or convalescent COVID-19.

The CDR3 here is CANLQGSEAFF. DNA for the CDR3: TGCGCTAACCTACAGGGATCTGAAGCTTTCTTT. The chain couples TRBV29-1 to TRBJ1-1; D is perhaps TRBD1 (6 bases). CDR3 length: 11 residues. CDR1 is SQVTM and CDR2 is ANQGSEA in the germline V gene.